Listed here are 27 T cell receptor beta chains from one sample, sequenced in a study of T cells in Graves' hyperthyroidism and ophthalmopathy. Amplification targeted TCR beta CDR3 regions from RNA transcripts. The primer set for the first-round RT-PCR of the TCR CDR3 was HTBI. Each CDR3 protein gets one entry after TCRdb re-called the multiplex PCR reads with MiXCR. The sample shows a few hundred thousand distinct CDR3 sequences, approximately 16% of them seen only once. What was sequenced was blood. The origin of the receptors is a man in his forties with Graves' hyperthyroidism.

In its sample, this clonotype was seen many times. This chain joins TRBV3-1 and TRBJ2-5; a possible D gene is TRBD1 (8 bases). The V gene's germline CDR1 is LGHDT and CDR2 YNNKEL (reference sequence). Trimming shortened V by 1 base and J by 1 base, and 13 bases separated the two germline ends. CDR3 length equals 16 residues. The CDR3 nucleotides read TGTGCCAGCAGCCAAGTGGACAGGGAGGGCCAAGAGACCCAGTACTTC. This encodes CASSQVDREGQETQYF.

This clonotype was found many times. This chain connects TRBV5-1 to TRBJ2-2; maybe TRBD1 (6 bases). The germline V and J ends were trimmed by 2 bases and 3 bases, with 8 bases remaining between them. The germline V gene encodes CDR1 SGHRS and CDR2 YFSETQ. This CDR3 is built from 14 residues. CDR3: CASSLRTDTGELFF. The CDR3 bases are TGCGCCAGCAGCTTAAGGACAGACACCGGGGAGCTGTTTTTT.

This clonotype was counted many times. The CDR3 DNA sequence: TGTGCCAGCAGCTTGGTTGGCGAGAACACCGGGGAGCTGTTTTTT. This translates into CASSLVGENTGELFF. V gene TRBV5-6 combines with J gene TRBJ2-2, with unresolved D. The CDR3 extends over 15 amino acids. The germline V gene has CDR1 SGHDT and CDR2 YYEEEE. Trimming removed 0 bases at V and 1 base at J, with 7 bases between.

This clonotype came up many times. The chain uses TRBV5-1 and TRBJ2-7, with D perhaps TRBD1 or TRBD2 (5 bases each). This CDR3 spans 15 amino acids. The germline V gene has CDR1 SGHRS and CDR2 YFSETQ. V shed 6 bases and J shed 0 bases, with 16 bases lying between them. CDR3 loop: CASNPGWGSSYEQYF. The CDR3 DNA is TGCGCCAGCAACCCGGGTTGGGGGAGCTCCTACGAGCAGTACTTC.

This clonotype was seen ten or more times. V usage is TRBV11-2 and J usage is TRBJ1-2; D is unclear. V was trimmed by 0 bases and J by 4 bases, leaving 9 bases between them. This CDR3 has 14 residues. Germline V CDR1 and CDR2: SGHAT, FQNNGV. The CDR3 sequence: CASSLDRRIYGYTF. The CDR3 DNA is TGTGCCAGCAGCTTAGACCGCAGAATCTATGGCTACACCTTC.

The table lists this clonotype with many counts. J is TRBJ2-4 and V is TRBV11-2; D gene unclear. CDR1 is SGHAT and CDR2 is FQNNGV in the germline V gene. CDR3 length equals 15 residues. The V end was cut by 6 bases, the J end by 4 bases, with 16 bases between. The CDR3 coding sequence is TGTGCCAGCAGAGCCACGTCGGCTAAGAAAAACATTCAGTACTTC. Translation: CASRATSAKKNIQYF.

This clonotype was counted a few times. The chain links TRBV7-6 to TRBJ2-7, with 9 bases fitting TRBD1. The CDR3 is 15 residues long. Germline lookup yields CDR1 SGHVS and CDR2 FNYEAQ. V dropped 2 bases and J dropped 6; count of bases not matched to a gene: 8. The CDR3 coding sequence is TGTGCCAGCAGCTTATCTGGGACAGGGTCTTTCGAGCAGTACTTC. As protein: CASSLSGTGSFEQYF.

V is TRBV7-9 and J is TRBJ2-3, with 7 bases matching TRBD2. Germline CDR1 and CDR2: SEHNR and FQNEAQ (reference sequence). Trimming at V came to 6 bases and at J to 0 bases, leaving 9 bases not matched to a gene. This CDR3 contains 16 residues. CDR3 nucleotide sequence: TGTGCCAGCAGTCGGGGGGATAGCGGGAGCACAGATACGCAGTATTTT. Protein: CASSRGDSGSTDTQYF.

This clonotype showed up many times. The chain uses TRBV5-1 and TRBJ1-1; D may be TRBD1 (6 bases). The CDR3 is 15 amino acids. The V end was cut by 4 bases, the J end by 1 base, with 14 bases between. Germline loops: CDR1 SGHRS, CDR2 YFSETQ. The CDR3: CASSENRQANTEAFF. As DNA, the CDR3 is TGCGCCAGCAGCGAAAATCGACAGGCGAACACTGAAGCTTTCTTT.

This chain joins TRBV9 and TRBJ2-7, with 7 bases matching TRBD1. CDR3 size: 14 residues. Germline V CDR1 and CDR2: SGDLS, YYNGEE. Trimming took 3 bases from V and 6 from J; bases not matched to a gene: 9. For the CDR3, the DNA is TGTGCCAGCAGCGCGGCAGACAGGGTGACCGAGCAGTACTTC. Residues: CASSAADRVTEQYF.

This clonotype has ten or more counts. The rearrangement links TRBV5-1 to TRBJ2-2; D unclear. CDR1 and CDR2 from the germline V gene are SGHRS and YFSETQ. V was trimmed by 3 bases and J by 13 bases, leaving 13 bases between them. This CDR3 has 12 amino acids. The CDR3 coding sequence is TGCGCCAGCAGCTCGGACCTTCGGGCGCTGTTTTTT. Encoded protein: CASSSDLRALFF.

This clonotype occurred many times. The genes are TRBV6-5 and TRBJ2-1, with D hard to call. The CDR3 is made up of 14 amino acids. The germline V gene has CDR1 MNHEY and CDR2 SVGAGI. V lost 2 bases and J lost 7, with 12 bases in between. The CDR3 DNA sequence: TGTGCCAGCAGTTACCGTAATAAGGAAAATGAGCAGTTCTTC. Translated, it gives CASSYRNKENEQFF.

This clonotype was counted at least ten times. V usage is TRBV20-1 and J usage is TRBJ2-5; TRBD1 is a possible D gene (6 bases). The V end was cut by 5 bases, the J end by 0 bases, with 13 bases between. This CDR3 region has 14 residues. Germline CDR1 DFQATT, CDR2 SNEGSKA (reference sequence). The CDR3 bases are TGCAGTGCTGGCCGGGACACCGACCAAGAGACCCAGTACTTC. This encodes CSAGRDTDQETQYF.

This chain uses TRBV20-1 with TRBJ1-5, with 7 bases that match TRBD1. Trimming cost V 0 bases and J 11 bases; bases outside gene matches: 13. CDR1 DFQATT and CDR2 SNEGSKA come from the germline V gene (reference sequence). CDR3 size: 15 residues. For the CDR3, the DNA is TGCAGTGCTAGAGATGGGGGGCAGGGGGGCGAGACCCAGCATTTT. This translates into CSARDGGQGGETQHF.

This clonotype was observed at least ten times. The V call is TRBV9, the J call TRBJ2-5; the match to TRBD2 covers 8 bases. The CDR3 runs 16 residues. Germline loops: CDR1 SGDLS, CDR2 YYNGEE. V shed 4 bases, J shed 5 bases, and the junction held 13 bases outside the gene matches. This CDR3 is CASSRSLGRGDETQYF. The CDR3 nucleotides are TGTGCCAGCAGCCGGTCCCTCGGGAGGGGAGACGAGACCCAGTACTTC.

The chain joins TRBV9 to TRBJ1-4; weak D call: TRBD1 (5 bases). This CDR3 is built from 16 residues. Trimming removed 0 bases at V and 7 bases at J, with 16 bases between. Germline loops: CDR1 SGDLS, CDR2 YYNGEE. In DNA, the CDR3 is TGTGCCAGCAGCGTAGGGACCGGGACCCTAGTTGAAAAACTGTTTTTT. This encodes CASSVGTGTLVEKLFF. Supplemented by reference TRBV9 and TRBJ1-4, the full variable domain reads DSGVTQTPKHLITATGQRVTLRCSPRSGDLSVYWYQQSLDQGLQFLIQYYNGEERAKGNILERFSAQQFPDLHSELNLSSLELGDSALYFCASSVGTGTLVEKLFFGSGTQLSVL.

This clonotype occurred a few times. The chain employs TRBV29-1 and TRBJ1-6; the D gene is possibly TRBD1 (5 bases). Germline V gene data show CDR1 as SQVTM and CDR2 as ANQGSEA. This CDR3 is built from 14 residues. Trimming stripped 7 bases from V and 0 bases from J, with 10 bases between. CDR3 protein: CSARDGSYNSPLHF. The CDR3 DNA is TGCAGCGCTCGGGACGGCTCCTATAATTCACCCCTCCACTTT.

This clonotype has at least ten counts. The CDR3 region has the DNA TGTGCCAGCAGTTACTCGTCGGTGTATGGCTACACCTTC. Protein product: CASSYSSVYGYTF. The genes are TRBV6-5 and TRBJ1-2; unclear D gene. Germline loops: CDR1 MNHEY, CDR2 SVGAGI. The V gene lost 0 bases and the J gene lost 5 bases, with 7 bases spanning the gap. This CDR3 contains 13 residues.

This clonotype was seen a few times. Sequence at one end of the junction differs from germline and may be a read error. The CDR3 DNA sequence: TGCGGTGCCGAAAAATTAGGGACAGGGGGCTTTTCCACCGGGGAGCTGTTTTTT. Translation: CGAEKLGTGGFSTGELFF. This chain joins TRBV20-1 and TRBJ2-2; 12 bases match TRBD1. The CDR3 spans 18 residues. Germline CDR1 DFQATT, CDR2 SNEGSKA (reference sequence).

This clonotype was recorded at least ten times. The rearrangement uses TRBV20-1 and TRBJ2-2; no firm D call. There are 12 residues in the CDR3. CDR1 is DFQATT, CDR2 SNEGSKA, per germline (reference sequence). V gave up 7 bases and J gave up 4 bases, with 10 bases separating them. The CDR3 DNA sequence: TGCAGTGAACTCACGACCACCGGGGAGCTGTTTTTT. It codes for CSELTTTGELFF.

This clonotype was recorded many times. The chain employs TRBV7-6 and TRBJ2-5, with D unresolved. Germline V gene sequence: CDR1 SGHVS, CDR2 FNYEAQ. V lost 5 bases and J lost 2, with 6 bases in between. The CDR3 runs 12 residues. CDR3: CASSRAQETQYF. The CDR3 coding sequence is TGTGCCAGCAGCCGGGCTCAAGAGACCCAGTACTTC.

The V and J genes are TRBV2 and TRBJ1-5; D not resolved. The CDR3 covers 14 residues. Germline V lookup: CDR1 SNHLY, CDR2 FYNNEI. Trimming pared 4 bases from V and 4 bases from J, leaving 11 bases between. CDR3 region: CASSGTVENQPQHF. For the CDR3, the DNA is TGTGCCAGCAGTGGGACGGTCGAAAATCAGCCCCAGCATTTT.

The V and J genes are TRBV4-3 and TRBJ2-2; TRBD1 aligns across 9 bases. J gave up 7 bases and V 0 bases, and 3 bases lay outside the gene matches. This CDR3 spans 15 amino acids. Germline loops: CDR1 LGHNA, CDR2 YSLEER. The CDR3 region has the DNA TGCGCCAGCAGCCAAGAATACAGGGGGCTCGGGGAGCTGTTTTTT. Its protein product is CASSQEYRGLGELFF.

This clonotype was seen a handful of times. The CDR3 bases are TGTGCCAGCACTACCCTACTAGCGGGGACAGATACGCAGTATTTT. Protein product: CASTTLLAGTDTQYF. The J gene is TRBJ2-3, the V gene TRBV5-5; 10 nucleotides match TRBD2. Germline V gene lookup returns CDR1 SGHKS and CDR2 YYEKEE (reference sequence). This CDR3 region has 15 residues. Trimming took 6 bases from V and 3 from J; bases not matched to a gene: 7.

This clonotype was found once. The V call is TRBV4-2, the J call TRBJ1-6; D is unresolved. CDR3 length: 15 residues. Germline V CDR1 and CDR2: LGHNA, YNFKEQ. Between the trimmed V and J ends, which lost 0 bases and 10 bases, there was a span of 13 bases. The CDR3 DNA is TGTGCCAGCAGCCAAGAGTCCTTGTTGGGGTCACCCCTCCACTTT. This codes for CASSQESLLGSPLHF.

The chain couples TRBV20-1 to TRBJ1-2, with a tentative D call TRBD1 (6 bases). Trimming stripped 3 bases from V and 4 bases from J, with 12 bases between. The CDR3 is made up of 13 amino acids. The germline gives CDR1 DFQATT, CDR2 SNEGSKA (reference sequence). CDR3 loop: CSASGGLSYGYTF. The CDR3 bases are TGCAGTGCTAGCGGGGGCCTTTCCTATGGCTACACCTTC.

This clonotype was observed a few times. The chain combines TRBV6-2 or TRBV6-3 with TRBJ1-6; TRBD1 matches 9 bases. The CDR3 has 16 residues. Germline V lookup: CDR1 MNHEY, CDR2 SVGEGT. Trimming took 0 bases from V and 5 from J; bases not matched to a gene: 2. The CDR3 loop reads CASSYSGQGDNSPLHF. The CDR3 bases are TGTGCCAGCAGTTACTCGGGACAGGGAGATAATTCACCCCTCCACTTT.